These 4 T cell receptor beta chains originate from one sample sequenced in a study of cytomegalovirus exposure and HLA in healthy donors. The PCR ran on 60 Vbeta and 13 Jbeta primers. TCRdb's table, derived via immunoSEQ multiplex PCR, lists solely in-frame clones and lacks some. The sample has over 15,000 clones, approximately 80% seen once. The specimen was PBMCs. These receptors were obtained from a human donor in good health.

The chain uses TRBV2 and TRBJ1-2; 7 positions agree with TRBD1. There are 14 residues in the CDR3. Unmatched junction bases numbered 9, after V lost 7 bases and J lost 4 bases. Per the germline V gene, CDR1 is SNHLY and CDR2 is FYNNEI. The CDR3 DNA sequence: TGTGCCAGCAAGGGGGCAGGGGCCAGCTATGGCTACACCTTC. Residues: CASKGAGASYGYTF.

The V gene is TRBV7-9, the J gene TRBJ1-2; D is unclear. The CDR3 is 14 amino acids. V shed 4 bases and J shed 10 bases, with 19 bases lying between them. Per the germline V gene, CDR1 is SEHNR and CDR2 is FQNEAQ (reference sequence). CDR3 sequence: CASSYLLGQSFYTF. The CDR3 DNA reads TGTGCCAGCAGCTACTTATTGGGCCAGTCCTTCTACACCTTC.

The chain recombines TRBV14 with TRBJ2-5; 11 positions agree with TRBD2. Germline V gene lookup returns CDR1 SGHDN and CDR2 FVKESK. This CDR3 region has 19 residues. The J segment lost 3 bases and the V segment lost 1 base, leaving 13 bases of the junction unmatched. In DNA form, the CDR3 reads TGTGCCAGCAGCCAAGTGGGGAGGATACTAGCGGGAGAAGAAGAGACCCAGTACTTC. It yields the protein CASSQVGRILAGEEETQYF.

V is TRBV7-2 and J is TRBJ1-1, with D perhaps matching TRBD1 (6 bases). Trimming took off 1 base at V and 4 bases at J, with 10 bases between the two ends. Looked up from germline, CDR1 is SGHTA and CDR2 is FQGNSA. This CDR3 region has 14 residues. As DNA, the CDR3 is TGTGCCAGCAGCTTAGATAACAGGGTCACTGAAGCTTTCTTT. The encoded protein is CASSLDNRVTEAFF.